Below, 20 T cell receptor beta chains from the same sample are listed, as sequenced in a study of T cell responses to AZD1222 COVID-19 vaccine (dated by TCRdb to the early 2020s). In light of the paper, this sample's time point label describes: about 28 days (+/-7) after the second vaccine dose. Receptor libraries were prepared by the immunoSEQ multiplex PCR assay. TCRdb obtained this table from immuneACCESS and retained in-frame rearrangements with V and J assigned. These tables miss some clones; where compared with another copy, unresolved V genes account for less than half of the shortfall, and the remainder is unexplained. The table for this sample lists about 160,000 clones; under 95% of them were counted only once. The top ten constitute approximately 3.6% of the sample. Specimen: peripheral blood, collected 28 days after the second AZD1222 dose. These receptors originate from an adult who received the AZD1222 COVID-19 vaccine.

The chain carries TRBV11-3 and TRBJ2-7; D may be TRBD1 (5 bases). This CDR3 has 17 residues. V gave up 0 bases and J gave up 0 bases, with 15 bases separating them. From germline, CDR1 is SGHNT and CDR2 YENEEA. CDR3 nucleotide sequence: TGTGCCAGCAGCTTAGATTCCGGTTTAAGGGGCTCCTACGAGCAGTACTTC. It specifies CASSLDSGLRGSYEQYF.

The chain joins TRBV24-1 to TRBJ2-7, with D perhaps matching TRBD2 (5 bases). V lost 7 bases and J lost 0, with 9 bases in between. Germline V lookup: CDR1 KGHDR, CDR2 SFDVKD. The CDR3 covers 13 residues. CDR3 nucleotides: TGTGCCACCAGGGACTCTAGCTCCTACGAGCAGTACTTC. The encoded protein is CATRDSSSYEQYF.

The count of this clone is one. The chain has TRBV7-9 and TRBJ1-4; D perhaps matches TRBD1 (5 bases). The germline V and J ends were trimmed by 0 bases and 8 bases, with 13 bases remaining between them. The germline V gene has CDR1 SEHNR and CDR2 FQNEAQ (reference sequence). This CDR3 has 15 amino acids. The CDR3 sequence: CASSLAVQGGEKLFF. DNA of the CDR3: TGTGCCAGCAGCTTAGCTGTCCAGGGTGGCGAAAAACTGTTTTTT.

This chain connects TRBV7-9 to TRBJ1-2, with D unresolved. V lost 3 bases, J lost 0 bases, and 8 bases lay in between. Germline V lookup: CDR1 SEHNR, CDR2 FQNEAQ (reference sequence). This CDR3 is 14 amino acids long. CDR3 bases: TGTGCCAGCAGCTTCCCGTTGGCTAACTATGGCTACACCTTC. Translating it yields CASSFPLANYGYTF.

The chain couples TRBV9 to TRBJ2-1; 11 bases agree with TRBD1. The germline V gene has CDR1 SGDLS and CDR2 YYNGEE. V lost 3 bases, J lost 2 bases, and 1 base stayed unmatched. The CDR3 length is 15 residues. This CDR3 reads CASSGGQGAYNEQFF. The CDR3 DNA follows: TGTGCCAGCAGCGGGGGACAGGGGGCCTACAATGAGCAGTTCTTC.

CDR3 residues: CASSIGFRGRTERERTGELFF. CDR3 nucleotide sequence: TGTGCCAGTAGTATAGGATTTCGTGGTCGGACGGAGCGGGAAAGGACCGGGGAGCTGTTTTTT. The J gene is TRBJ2-2, the V gene TRBV19, with 7 bases that match TRBD2. The CDR3 length is 21 residues. Germline-derived CDR1 and CDR2 are LNHDA and SQIVND (reference sequence). Germline trimming cut 1 base from V and 5 bases from J; bases unmatched to any gene: 22.

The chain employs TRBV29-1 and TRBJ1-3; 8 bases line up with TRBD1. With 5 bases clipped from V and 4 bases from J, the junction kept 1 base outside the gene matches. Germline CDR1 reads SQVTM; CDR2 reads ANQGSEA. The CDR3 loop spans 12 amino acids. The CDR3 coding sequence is TGCAGCGTTACAGGGGGAGGAAACACCATATATTTT. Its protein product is CSVTGGGNTIYF.

The CDR3 bases are TGTGCCAGCAGCCAATACTACGAGCAGTACTTC. This encodes CASSQYYEQYF. The chain recombines TRBV14 with TRBJ2-7; no clear D gene. Trimming took 2 bases from V and 3 from J, leaving 2 bases between them. The CDR3 totals 11 residues. Per germline, CDR1 SGHDN and CDR2 FVKESK.

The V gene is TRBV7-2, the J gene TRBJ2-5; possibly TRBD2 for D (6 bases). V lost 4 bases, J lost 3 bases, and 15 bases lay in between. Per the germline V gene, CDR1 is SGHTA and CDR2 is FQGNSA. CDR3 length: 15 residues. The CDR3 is CASSWRRGGEETQYF. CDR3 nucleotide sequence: TGTGCCAGCAGCTGGAGACGCGGCGGGGAAGAGACCCAGTACTTC.

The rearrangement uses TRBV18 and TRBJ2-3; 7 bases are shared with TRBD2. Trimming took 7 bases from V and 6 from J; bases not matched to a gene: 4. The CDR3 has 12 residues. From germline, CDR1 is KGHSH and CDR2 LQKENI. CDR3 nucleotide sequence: TGTGCCAGCTTCACGGGAGGTGATACGCAGTATTTT. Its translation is CASFTGGDTQYF.

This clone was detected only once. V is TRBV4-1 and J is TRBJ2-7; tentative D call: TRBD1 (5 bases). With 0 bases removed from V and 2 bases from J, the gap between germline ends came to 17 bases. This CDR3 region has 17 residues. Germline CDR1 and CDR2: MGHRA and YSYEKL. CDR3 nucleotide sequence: TGCGCCAGCAGCCAAGAGGGGAACAGGAGAGTCCCCTACGAGCAGTACTTC. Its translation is CASSQEGNRRVPYEQYF.

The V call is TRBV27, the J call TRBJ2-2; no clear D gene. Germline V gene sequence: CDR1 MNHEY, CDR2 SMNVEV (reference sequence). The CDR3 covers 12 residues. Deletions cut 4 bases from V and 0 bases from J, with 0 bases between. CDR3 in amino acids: CASSSNTGELFF. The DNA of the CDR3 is TGTGCCAGCAGTTCGAACACCGGGGAGCTGTTTTTT.

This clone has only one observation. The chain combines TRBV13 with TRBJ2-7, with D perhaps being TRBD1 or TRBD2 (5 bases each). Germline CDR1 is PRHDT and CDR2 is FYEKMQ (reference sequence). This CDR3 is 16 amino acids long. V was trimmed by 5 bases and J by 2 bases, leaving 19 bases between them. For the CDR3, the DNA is TGTGCCAGCAGCACCACCGTCGGGGCCCACCCCTACGAGCAGTACTTC. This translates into CASSTTVGAHPYEQYF. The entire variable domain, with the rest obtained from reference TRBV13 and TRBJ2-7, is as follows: AAGVIQSPRHLIKEKRETATLKCYPIPRHDTVYWYQQGPGQDPQFLISFYEKMQSDKGSIPDRFSAQQFSDYHSELNMSSLELGDSALYFCASSTTVGAHPYEQYFGPGTRLTVT.

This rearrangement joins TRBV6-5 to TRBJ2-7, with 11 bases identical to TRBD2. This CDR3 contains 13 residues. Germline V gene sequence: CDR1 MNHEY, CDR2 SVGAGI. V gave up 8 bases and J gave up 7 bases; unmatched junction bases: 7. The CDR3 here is CASRLAGPGEQYF. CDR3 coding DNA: TGTGCCAGCCGACTAGCGGGACCGGGGGAGCAGTACTTC.

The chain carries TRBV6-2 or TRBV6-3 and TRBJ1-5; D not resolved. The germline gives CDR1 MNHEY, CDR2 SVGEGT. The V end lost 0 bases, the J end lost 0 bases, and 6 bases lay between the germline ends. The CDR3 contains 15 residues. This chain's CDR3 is CASSYSQFSNQPQHF. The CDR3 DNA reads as TGTGCCAGCAGTTACTCGCAGTTTAGCAATCAGCCCCAGCATTTT.

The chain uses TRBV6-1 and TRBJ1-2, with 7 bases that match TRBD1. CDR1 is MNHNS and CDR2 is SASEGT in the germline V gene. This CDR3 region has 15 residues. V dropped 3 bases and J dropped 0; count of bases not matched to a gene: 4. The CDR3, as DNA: TGTGCCAGCAGTGACCCGGGACAGACTAACTATGGCTACACCTTC. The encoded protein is CASSDPGQTNYGYTF.

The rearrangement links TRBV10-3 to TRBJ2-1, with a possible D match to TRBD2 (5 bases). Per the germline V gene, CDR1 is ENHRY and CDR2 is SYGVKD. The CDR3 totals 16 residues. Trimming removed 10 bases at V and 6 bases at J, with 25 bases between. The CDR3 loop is CATAPPRGRTSNEQFF. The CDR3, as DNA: TGTGCCACAGCCCCCCCCCGAGGGCGTACGTCCAATGAGCAGTTCTTC.

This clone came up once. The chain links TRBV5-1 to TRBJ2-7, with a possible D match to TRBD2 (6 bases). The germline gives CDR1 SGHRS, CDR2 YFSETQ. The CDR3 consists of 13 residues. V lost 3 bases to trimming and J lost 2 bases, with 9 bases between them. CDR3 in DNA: TGCGCCAGCAGCTCGCGGGACCCCTACGAGCAGTACTTC. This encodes CASSSRDPYEQYF.

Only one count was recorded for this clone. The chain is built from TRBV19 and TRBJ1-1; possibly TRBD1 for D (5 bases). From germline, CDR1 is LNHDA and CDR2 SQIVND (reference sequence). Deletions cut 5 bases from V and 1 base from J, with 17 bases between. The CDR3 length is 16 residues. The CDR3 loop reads CASSGSFGTGNTEAFF. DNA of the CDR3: TGTGCCAGTAGTGGCTCCTTTGGGACGGGGAACACTGAAGCTTTCTTT.

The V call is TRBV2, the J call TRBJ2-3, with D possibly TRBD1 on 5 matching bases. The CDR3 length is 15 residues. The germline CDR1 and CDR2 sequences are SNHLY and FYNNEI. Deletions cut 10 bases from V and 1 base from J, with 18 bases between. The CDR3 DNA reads TGTGCCACATCCGAGTGGGGCGGTGGCACAGATACGCAGTATTTT. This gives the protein CATSEWGGGTDTQYF.